This T cell receptor beta chain was captured in a study of blood T cell repertoires in COVID-19. From germline, CDR1 is SGHTS and CDR2 YDEGEE. V lost 2 bases to trimming and J lost 3 bases, with 11 bases between them. This CDR3 has 15 residues. Some clones are missing from TCRdb's copy, which holds only in-frame ones; the method was immunoSEQ multiplex PCR. The sample shows around 180,000 clones, about 84% of them seen only once. The clonotype was recovered from a man in his forties or fifties who had recovered from COVID-19. The chain employs TRBV5-8 and TRBJ1-4, with D maybe TRBD1 (6 bases). Sequenced material: PBMCs or T cells enriched from blood (not recorded which). In nucleotides, the CDR3 is TGTGCCAGCAGCTTCGAGACAGGCTCTAATGAAAAACTGTTTTTT. Its protein product is CASSFETGSNEKLFF.